The source of this T cell receptor beta chain is a study of technical replicates of blood from four donors. The table came from immunoSEQ multiplex PCR; TCRdb's copy has only in-frame clones and leaves some out. The sample lists 70,000 to 85,000 clones, around 97% seen once, with approximately 0.2% in the top ten. V lost 2 bases, J lost 8 bases, and 10 bases lay in between. The CDR3 is made up of 13 amino acids. From germline, CDR1 is SGHNT and CDR2 YENEEA. Sequencing input: T cells isolated from PBMCs. This receptor was taken from a human donor in good health. The rearrangement links TRBV11-3 to TRBJ2-1, with a possible D match to TRBD2 (5 bases). CDR3 in amino acids: CASSLRGRDEQFF. DNA for the CDR3: TGTGCCAGCAGCTTACGAGGGCGGGATGAGCAGTTCTTC.